These T cell receptor beta chains were read from a single sample in a study of blood T cell repertoires in COVID-19. Assay used: immunoSEQ multiplex PCR; TCRdb lists only in-frame clones, some missing. The data show 40,000 to 55,000 clones, with about nine tenths seen just once and 25% to 30% held by the top ten. The specimen was peripheral blood. The receptors here all came from a woman over 75 with acute or convalescent COVID-19. The CDR3 runs from the conserved cysteine through the conserved F or W. The D gene is left open where the match is weak. Clone size is stated in some rows and not others, as once, few, many or a class when expanded.

j_gene,abundance,d_gene,v_gene,CDR3nt,CDR3aa
TRBJ2-2,NA,NA,TRBV5-1,TGCGCCAGCAGCACCGGGACTTTGGAGGGGGAGCTGTTTTTT,CASSTGTLEGELFF
TRBJ2-1,once,TRBD1,TRBV5-1,TGCGCCAGCAGCCCAACAGGGGGCGCCCACAATGAGCAGTTCTTC,CASSPTGGAHNEQFF
TRBJ1-6,NA,NA,TRBV19,TGTGCCAGCACCACAAAGCGGGGGGTGGATTCACCCCTCCACTTT,CASTTKRGVDSPLHF
TRBJ2-3,NA,NA,TRBV11-3,TGTGCCAGCAGCTTAGACCTTAGCACAGATACGCAGTATTTT,CASSLDLSTDTQYF
TRBJ1-2,NA,TRBD1,TRBV6-6,TGTGCCAGCAGTGGCAGGGACAGGGGCAGCTATGGCTACACCTTC,CASSGRDRGSYGYTF
TRBJ1-6,NA,NA,TRBV3-1/TRBV3-2,TGTGCCAGCAGCACGGACAGAGCCTATTCACCCCTCCACTTT,CASSTDRAYSPLHF
TRBJ2-2,NA,NA,TRBV11-3,TGTGCCAGCAGCTTAGGAGCCTTGACCGGGGAGCTGTTTTTT,CASSLGALTGELFF
TRBJ2-2,NA,NA,TRBV5-1,TGCGCCAGCAGCGAGGGAAGCACCGGGGAGCTGTTTTTT,CASSEGSTGELFF
TRBJ1-2,NA,NA,TRBV19,TGTGCCAGCCGGAACCCCCCAGGGCTGGGCTACACCTTC,CASRNPPGLGYTF
TRBJ1-1,NA,NA,TRBV2,TGTGCCAGCAGTCAAGCTGCAACGGGAAGAACTGAAGCTTTCTTT,CASSQAATGRTEAFF